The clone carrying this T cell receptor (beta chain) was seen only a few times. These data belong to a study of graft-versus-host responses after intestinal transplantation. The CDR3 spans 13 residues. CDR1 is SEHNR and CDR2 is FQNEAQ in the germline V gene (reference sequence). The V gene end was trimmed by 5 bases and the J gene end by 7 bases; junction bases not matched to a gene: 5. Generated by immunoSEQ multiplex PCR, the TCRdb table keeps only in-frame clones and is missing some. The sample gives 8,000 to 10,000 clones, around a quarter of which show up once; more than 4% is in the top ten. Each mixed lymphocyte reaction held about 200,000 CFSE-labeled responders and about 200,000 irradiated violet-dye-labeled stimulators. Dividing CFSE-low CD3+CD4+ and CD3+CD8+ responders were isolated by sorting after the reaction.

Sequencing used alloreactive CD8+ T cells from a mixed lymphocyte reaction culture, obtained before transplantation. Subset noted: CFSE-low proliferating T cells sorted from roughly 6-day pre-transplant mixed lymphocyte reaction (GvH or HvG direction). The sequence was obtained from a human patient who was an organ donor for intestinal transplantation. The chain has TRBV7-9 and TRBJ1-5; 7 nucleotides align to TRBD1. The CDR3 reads CASSLQGEQPQHF. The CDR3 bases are TGTGCCAGCAGCCTTCAGGGGGAACAGCCCCAGCATTTT.